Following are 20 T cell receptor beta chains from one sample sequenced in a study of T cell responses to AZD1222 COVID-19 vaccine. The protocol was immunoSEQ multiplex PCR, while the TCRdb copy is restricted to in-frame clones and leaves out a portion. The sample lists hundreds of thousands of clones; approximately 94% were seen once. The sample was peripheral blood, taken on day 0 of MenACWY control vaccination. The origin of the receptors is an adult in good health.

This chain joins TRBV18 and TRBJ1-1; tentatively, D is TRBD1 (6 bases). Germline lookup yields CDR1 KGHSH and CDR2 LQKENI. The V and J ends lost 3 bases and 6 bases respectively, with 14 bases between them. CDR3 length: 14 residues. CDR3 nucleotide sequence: TGTGCCAGCTCACCCGGAGGGGGGACGGCTGAAGCTTTCTTT. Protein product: CASSPGGGTAEAFF.

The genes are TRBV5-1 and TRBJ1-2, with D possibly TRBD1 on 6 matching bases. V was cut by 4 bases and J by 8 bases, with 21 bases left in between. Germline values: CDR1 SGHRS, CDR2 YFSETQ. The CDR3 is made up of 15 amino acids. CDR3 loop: CASSRGETGSNGYTF. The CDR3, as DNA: TGCGCCAGCAGCCGGGGGGAGACAGGTTCCAACGGCTACACCTTC.

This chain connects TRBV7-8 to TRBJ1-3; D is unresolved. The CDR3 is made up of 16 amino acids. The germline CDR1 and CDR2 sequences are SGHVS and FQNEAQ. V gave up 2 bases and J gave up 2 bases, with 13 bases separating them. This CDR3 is CASSLLRELTGNTIYF. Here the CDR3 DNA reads TGTGCCAGCAGCTTACTCCGGGAGCTTACTGGAAACACCATATATTTT.

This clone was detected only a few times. In nucleotides, the CDR3 is TGTGCCAGCAGGCCAGGGACTAGCGGGGGCAATGAGCAGTTCTTC. It yields the protein CASRPGTSGGNEQFF. The chain employs TRBV2 and TRBJ2-1, with 14 positions matching TRBD2. Germline loops: CDR1 SNHLY, CDR2 FYNNEI. V lost 6 bases and J lost 6; bases outside the gene matches: 4. The CDR3 contains 15 residues.

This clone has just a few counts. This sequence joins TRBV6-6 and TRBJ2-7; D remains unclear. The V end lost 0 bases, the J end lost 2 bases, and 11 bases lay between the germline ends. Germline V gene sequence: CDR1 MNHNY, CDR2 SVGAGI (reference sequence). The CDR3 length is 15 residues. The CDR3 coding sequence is TGTGCCAGCAGTTACTCGATCAGGTCTACCTACGAGCAGTACTTC. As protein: CASSYSIRSTYEQYF.

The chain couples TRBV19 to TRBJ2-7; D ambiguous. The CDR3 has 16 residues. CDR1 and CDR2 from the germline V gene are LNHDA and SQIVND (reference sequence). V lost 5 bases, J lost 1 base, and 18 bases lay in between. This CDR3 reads CASSPALGTTSYEQYF. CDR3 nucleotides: TGTGCCAGTAGTCCAGCCCTCGGTACAACATCCTACGAGCAGTACTTC.

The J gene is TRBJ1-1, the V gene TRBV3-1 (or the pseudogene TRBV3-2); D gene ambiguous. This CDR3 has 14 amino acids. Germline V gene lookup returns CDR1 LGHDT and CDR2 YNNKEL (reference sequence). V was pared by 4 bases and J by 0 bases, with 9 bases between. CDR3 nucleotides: TGTGCCAGCAGCCCCCCGAGGGTGAACACTGAAGCTTTCTTT. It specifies CASSPPRVNTEAFF.

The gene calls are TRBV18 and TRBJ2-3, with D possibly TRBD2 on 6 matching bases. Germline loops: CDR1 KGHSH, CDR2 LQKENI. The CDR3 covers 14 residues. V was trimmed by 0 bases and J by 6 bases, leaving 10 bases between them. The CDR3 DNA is TGTGCCAGCTCACCACCCAGCGGGTGGGATACGCAGTATTTT. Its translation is CASSPPSGWDTQYF.

The CDR3 region has the DNA TGTGCCAGCTCATCCGCGGGGGGCCCGGTAGGCTACACCTTC. Amino acid sequence: CASSSAGGPVGYTF. The chain uses TRBV18 and TRBJ1-2; D perhaps matches TRBD1 (6 bases). The V end lost 5 bases, the J end lost 8 bases, and 18 bases lay between the germline ends. The length of the CDR3 is 14 residues. Germline lookup yields CDR1 KGHSH and CDR2 LQKENI.

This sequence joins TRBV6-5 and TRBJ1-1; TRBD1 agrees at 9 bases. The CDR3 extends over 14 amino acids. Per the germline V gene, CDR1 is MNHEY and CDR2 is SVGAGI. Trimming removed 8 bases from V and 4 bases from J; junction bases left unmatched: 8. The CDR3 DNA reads TGTGCCAGCTTACAGGGGGCAGGGTTCACTGAAGCTTTCTTT. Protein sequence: CASLQGAGFTEAFF.

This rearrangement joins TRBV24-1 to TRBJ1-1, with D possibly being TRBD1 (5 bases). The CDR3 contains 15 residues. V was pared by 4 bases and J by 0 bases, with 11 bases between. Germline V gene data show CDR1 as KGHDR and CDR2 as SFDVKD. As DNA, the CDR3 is TGTGCCACCAGTGAGTCGGGACGGCTGAACACTGAAGCTTTCTTT. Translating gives CATSESGRLNTEAFF.

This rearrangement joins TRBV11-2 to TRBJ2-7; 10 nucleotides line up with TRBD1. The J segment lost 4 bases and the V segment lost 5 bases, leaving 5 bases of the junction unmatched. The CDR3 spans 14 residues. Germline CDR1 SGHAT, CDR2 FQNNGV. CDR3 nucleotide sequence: TGTGCCAGCAGCCATGACAGGGGGCAATACGAGCAGTACTTC. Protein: CASSHDRGQYEQYF. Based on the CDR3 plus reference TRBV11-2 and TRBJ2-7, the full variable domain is EAGVAQSPRYKIIEKRQSVAFWCNPISGHATLYWYQQILGQGPKLLIQFQNNGVVDDSQLPKDRFSAERLKGVDSTLKIQPAKLEDSAVYLCASSHDRGQYEQYFGPGTRLTVT.

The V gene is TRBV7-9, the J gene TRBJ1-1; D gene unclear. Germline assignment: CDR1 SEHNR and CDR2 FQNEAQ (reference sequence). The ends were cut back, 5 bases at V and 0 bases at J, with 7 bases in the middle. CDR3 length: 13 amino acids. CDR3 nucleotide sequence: TGTGCCAGCAGCCCCACAGTGAACACTGAAGCTTTCTTT. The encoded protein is CASSPTVNTEAFF.

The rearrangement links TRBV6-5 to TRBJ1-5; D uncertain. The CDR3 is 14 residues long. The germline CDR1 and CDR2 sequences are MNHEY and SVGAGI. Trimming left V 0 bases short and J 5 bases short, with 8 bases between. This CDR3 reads CASSYSMYDQPQHF. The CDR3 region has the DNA TGTGCCAGCAGTTACTCGATGTACGATCAGCCCCAGCATTTT.

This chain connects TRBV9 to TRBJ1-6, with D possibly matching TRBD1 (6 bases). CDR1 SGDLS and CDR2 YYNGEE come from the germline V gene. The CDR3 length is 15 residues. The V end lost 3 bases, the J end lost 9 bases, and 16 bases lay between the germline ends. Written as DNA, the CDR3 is TGTGCCAGCAGCGCTACCGGGACACCAGTTTCACCCCTCCACTTT. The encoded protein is CASSATGTPVSPLHF.

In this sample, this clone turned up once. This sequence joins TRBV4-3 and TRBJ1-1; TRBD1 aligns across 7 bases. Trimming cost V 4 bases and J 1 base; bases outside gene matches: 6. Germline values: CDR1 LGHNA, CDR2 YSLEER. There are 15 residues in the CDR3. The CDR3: CASSPHRTGNTEAFF. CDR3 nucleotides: TGCGCCAGCAGCCCCCACAGGACAGGGAACACTGAAGCTTTCTTT.

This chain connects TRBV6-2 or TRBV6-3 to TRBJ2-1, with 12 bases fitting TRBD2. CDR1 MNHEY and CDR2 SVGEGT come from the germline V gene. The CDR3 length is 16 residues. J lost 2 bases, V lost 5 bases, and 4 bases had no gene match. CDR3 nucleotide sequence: TGTGCCAGCAGTAGAAGGACTAGCGGGGCCTACAATGAGCAGTTCTTC. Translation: CASSRRTSGAYNEQFF.

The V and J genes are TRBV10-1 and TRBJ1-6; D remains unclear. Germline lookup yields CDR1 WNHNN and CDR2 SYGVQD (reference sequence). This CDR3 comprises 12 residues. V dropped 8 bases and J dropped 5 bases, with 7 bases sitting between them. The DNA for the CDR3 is TGCGCCAGCGGAGGGAATAATTCACCCCTCCACTTT. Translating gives CASGGNNSPLHF.

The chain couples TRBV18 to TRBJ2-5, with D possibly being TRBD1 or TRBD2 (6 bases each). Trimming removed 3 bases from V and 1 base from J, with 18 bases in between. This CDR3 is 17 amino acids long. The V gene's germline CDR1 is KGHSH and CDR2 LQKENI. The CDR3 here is CASSPQMGGGPQETQYF. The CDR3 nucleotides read TGTGCCAGCTCACCTCAGATGGGGGGCGGGCCCCAAGAGACCCAGTACTTC.

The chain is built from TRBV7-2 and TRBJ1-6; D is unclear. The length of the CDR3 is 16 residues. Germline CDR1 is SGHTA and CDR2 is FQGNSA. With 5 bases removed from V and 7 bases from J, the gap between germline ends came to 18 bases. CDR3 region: CASSPEPGMRNSPLHF. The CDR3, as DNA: TGTGCCAGCAGCCCCGAACCGGGGATGCGAAATTCACCCCTCCACTTT.